This passage covers 18 T cell receptor beta chains from one sample sequenced in a study of control samples from healthy donors and cancer patients (dated by TCRdb to between 2020 and 2021). The protocol used for the library was the immunoSEQ multiplex PCR assay. TCRdb limited this immuneACCESS table to in-frame rearrangements with V and J called. A share of clones is missing; checked studies link under half to unresolved V genes, and the rest is unexplained. In this sample the table shows 100,000 or so clones, 83% of which occur a single time. Jointly, the top ten make up about 13% of the sample. The sample was blood. The origin of the receptors is a woman between 45 and 65 years old in good health.

This clone was counted between two and nine times. This rearrangement joins TRBV5-8 to TRBJ1-5; D is unresolved. The CDR3 sequence is 11 residues long. Germline V gene lookup returns CDR1 SGHTS and CDR2 YDEGEE. Deletions cut 2 bases from V and 6 bases from J, with 3 bases between. The CDR3, as DNA: TGTGCCAGCAGCTTAACTCAGCCCCAGCATTTT. It is translated as CASSLTQPQHF. The whole variable domain, remainder taken from reference TRBV5-8 and TRBJ1-5, is EAGVTQSPTHLIKTRGQQATLRCSPISGHTSVYWYQQALGLGLQFLLWYDEGEERNRGNFPPRFSGRQFPNYSSELNVNALELEDSALYLCASSLTQPQHFGDGTRLSIL.

The chain carries TRBV2 and TRBJ2-4, with a weak D call TRBD1 (6 bases). This CDR3 has 13 residues. The ends were cut back, 7 bases at V and 4 bases at J, with 11 bases in the middle. Germline values: CDR1 SNHLY, CDR2 FYNNEI. The CDR3, as DNA: TGTGCCAGCACCCTAGACAGGAAAAACATTCAGTACTTC. This translates into CASTLDRKNIQYF.

The rearrangement links TRBV5-5 to TRBJ2-1, with 8 positions matching TRBD2. J gave up 5 bases and V 0 bases, and 7 bases lay outside the gene matches. The CDR3 is 16 amino acids. CDR1 is SGHKS, CDR2 YYEKEE, per germline (reference sequence). The DNA of the CDR3 is TGTGCCAGCAGCTTGGTTCGGGAGGGGAGAGACAATGAGCAGTTCTTC. This encodes CASSLVREGRDNEQFF.

V is TRBV6-1 and J is TRBJ1-5, with TRBD1 as a possible D gene (5 bases). CDR3 length equals 15 residues. CDR1 and CDR2 (germline): MNHNS, SASEGT. V lost 0 bases to trimming and J lost 7 bases, with 13 bases between them. The CDR3 loop is CASSEALWGVQPQHF. CDR3 nucleotide sequence: TGTGCCAGCAGTGAAGCTCTTTGGGGGGTACAGCCCCAGCATTTT.

The J gene is TRBJ2-3, the V gene TRBV5-5, with TRBD2 matching 14 bases. Germline lookup yields CDR1 SGHKS and CDR2 YYEKEE (reference sequence). J lost 3 bases, V lost 0 bases, and 3 bases had no gene match. The CDR3 has 17 amino acids. The CDR3 loop reads CASSLGRLAGGTDTQYF. The CDR3 nucleotides read TGTGCCAGCAGCTTGGGGAGACTAGCGGGGGGGACAGATACGCAGTATTTT.

The chain has TRBV9 and TRBJ2-3; TRBD1 aligns across 8 bases. The J segment lost 4 bases and the V segment lost 4 bases, leaving 8 bases of the junction unmatched. From germline, CDR1 is SGDLS and CDR2 YYNGEE. The CDR3 length is 15 residues. CDR3 residues: CASSQTGVVSDTQYF. The CDR3 nucleotides are TGTGCCAGCAGCCAGACAGGGGTTGTCTCAGATACGCAGTATTTT.

This clone was picked up a small number of times. The V call is TRBV11-3, the J call TRBJ2-7; 13 bases fit TRBD2. Trimming at V came to 5 bases and at J to 4 bases, leaving 5 bases not matched to a gene. This CDR3 spans 15 amino acids. Germline CDR1 SGHNT, CDR2 YENEEA. The DNA for the CDR3 is TGTGCCAGCAGCAAAGGACTAGCGGGAGTATACGAGCAGTACTTC. Encoded protein: CASSKGLAGVYEQYF.

This chain connects TRBV7-2 to TRBJ2-1; D not resolved. Trimming took 5 bases from V and 5 from J, leaving 4 bases between them. Germline CDR1 reads SGHTA; CDR2 reads FQGNSA. The CDR3 contains 11 residues. In DNA, the CDR3 is TGTGCCAGCAGCCGGGACAATGAGCAGTTCTTC. Its protein is CASSRDNEQFF.

The chain employs TRBV7-8 and TRBJ2-5, with 9 positions matching TRBD2. CDR3 length equals 15 residues. The trim removed 5 bases at V and 5 bases at J, leaving 9 bases unmatched. CDR1 SGHVS and CDR2 FQNEAQ come from the germline V gene. The CDR3 DNA reads TGTGCCAGCAGCCCCCGGGGCGGGGGGGCCGAGACCCAGTACTTC. Its translation: CASSPRGGGAETQYF.

The V gene is TRBV4-2, the J gene TRBJ1-6; TRBD1 matches at 8 bases. Per germline, CDR1 LGHNA and CDR2 YNFKEQ. The CDR3 totals 14 residues. V trimming: 1 base; J trimming: 9 bases; junction bases outside the gene matches: 2. The CDR3 region has the DNA TGTGCCAGCAGCCAAGTGGACAGGGCTTCACCCCTCCACTTT. It specifies CASSQVDRASPLHF.

The chain carries TRBV5-1 and TRBJ2-3, with 7 bases aligning to TRBD2. The J segment lost 1 base and the V segment lost 0 bases, leaving 14 bases of the junction unmatched. The germline V gene encodes CDR1 SGHRS and CDR2 YFSETQ. This CDR3 has 19 residues. CDR3 nucleotides: TGCGCCAGCAGCTTGGTAGGAATTAATAGTCTAGCGGGCACAGATACGCAGTATTTT. Its protein product is CASSLVGINSLAGTDTQYF.

The CDR3 DNA reads as TGTGCCAGCAAACCGGGCCCAACCTACAATGAGCAGTTCTTC. Protein sequence: CASKPGPTYNEQFF. The rearrangement uses TRBV28 and TRBJ2-1; no definite D call. Germline V gives CDR1 MDHEN, CDR2 SYDVKM. V lost 7 bases to trimming and J lost 2 bases, with 12 bases between them. The CDR3 loop spans 14 amino acids.

The chain employs TRBV6-2 or TRBV6-3 and TRBJ2-6; TRBD2 is a possible D gene (5 bases). V shed 2 bases and J shed 0 bases, with 5 bases lying between them. This CDR3 comprises 15 residues. Germline lookup yields CDR1 MNHEY and CDR2 SVGEGT. This CDR3 reads CASSYRGSGANVLTF. In DNA, the CDR3 is TGTGCCAGCAGTTACCGGGGCTCTGGGGCCAACGTCCTGACTTTC.

This clone was seen just once. This chain connects TRBV5-5 to TRBJ1-3; D remains ambiguous. Trimming took off 4 bases at V and 0 bases at J, with 14 bases between the two ends. CDR1 is SGHKS, CDR2 YYEKEE, per germline (reference sequence). The CDR3 totals 16 residues. For the CDR3, the DNA is TGTGCCAGCAGCCCTACGCTAACTCACTCTGGAAACACCATATATTTT. Translating gives CASSPTLTHSGNTIYF. The full variable domain, rest sourced from reference TRBV5-5 and TRBJ1-3, is DAGVTQSPTHLIKTRGQQVTLRCSPISGHKSVSWYQQVLGQGPQFIFQYYEKEERGRGNFPDRFSARQFPNYSSELNVNALLLGDSALYLCASSPTLTHSGNTIYFGEGSWLTVV.

J is TRBJ2-2 and V is TRBV5-1, with 10 bases identical to TRBD1. Per germline, CDR1 SGHRS and CDR2 YFSETQ. V lost 5 bases to trimming and J lost 6 bases; unmatched junction nucleotides: 7. CDR3 length equals 15 residues. CDR3 in DNA: TGCGCCAGCAGGATGACAGGGGGCAGCCCCGGGGAGCTGTTTTTT. This translates into CASRMTGGSPGELFF.

The rearrangement links TRBV28 to TRBJ1-6; weak D call: TRBD1 (6 bases). The germline CDR1 and CDR2 sequences are MDHEN and SYDVKM. Trimming cost V 6 bases and J 10 bases, with 16 bases left between them. This CDR3 contains 14 residues. The CDR3 loop is CASRFYRVNSPLHF. The CDR3 bases are TGTGCCAGCAGGTTCTACAGGGTTAACTCACCCCTCCACTTT.

The J gene is TRBJ1-3, the V gene TRBV7-3; D is uncertain. The germline V and J ends were trimmed by 5 bases and 0 bases, with 11 bases remaining between them. The CDR3 consists of 15 residues. The germline CDR1 and CDR2 sequences are SGHTA and FQGTGA. This CDR3 is CASSPGRNSGNTIYF. As DNA, the CDR3 is TGTGCCAGCAGCCCCGGACGGAACTCTGGAAACACCATATATTTT. Full variable domain (remainder filled in from reference TRBV7-3 and TRBJ1-3): GAGVSQTPSNKVTEKGKYVELRCDPISGHTALYWYRQSLGQGPEFLIYFQGTGAADDSGLPNDRFFAVRPEGSVSTLKIQRTERGDSAVYLCASSPGRNSGNTIYFGEGSWLTVV.

The V and J genes are TRBV19 and TRBJ2-3; D is unclear. V lost 1 base to trimming and J lost 0 bases, with 11 bases between them. Germline-derived CDR1 and CDR2 are LNHDA and SQIVND (reference sequence). CDR3 size: 16 residues. The CDR3 sequence is CASSIGLGRSTDTQYF. CDR3 nucleotides: TGTGCCAGTAGTATAGGGCTTGGGCGGAGCACAGATACGCAGTATTTT.